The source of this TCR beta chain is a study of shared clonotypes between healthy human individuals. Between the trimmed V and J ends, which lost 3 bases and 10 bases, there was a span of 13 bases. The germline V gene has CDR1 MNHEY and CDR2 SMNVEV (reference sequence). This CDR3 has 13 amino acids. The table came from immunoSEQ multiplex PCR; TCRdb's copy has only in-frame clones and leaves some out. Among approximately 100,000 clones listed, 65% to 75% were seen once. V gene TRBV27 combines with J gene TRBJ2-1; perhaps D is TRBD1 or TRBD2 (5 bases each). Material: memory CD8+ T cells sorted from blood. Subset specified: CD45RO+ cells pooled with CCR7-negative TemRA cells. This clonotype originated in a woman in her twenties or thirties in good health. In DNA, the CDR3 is TGTGCCAGCAGTTTGGTTTGGGGGTTGGAGCAGTTCTTC. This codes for CASSLVWGLEQFF.